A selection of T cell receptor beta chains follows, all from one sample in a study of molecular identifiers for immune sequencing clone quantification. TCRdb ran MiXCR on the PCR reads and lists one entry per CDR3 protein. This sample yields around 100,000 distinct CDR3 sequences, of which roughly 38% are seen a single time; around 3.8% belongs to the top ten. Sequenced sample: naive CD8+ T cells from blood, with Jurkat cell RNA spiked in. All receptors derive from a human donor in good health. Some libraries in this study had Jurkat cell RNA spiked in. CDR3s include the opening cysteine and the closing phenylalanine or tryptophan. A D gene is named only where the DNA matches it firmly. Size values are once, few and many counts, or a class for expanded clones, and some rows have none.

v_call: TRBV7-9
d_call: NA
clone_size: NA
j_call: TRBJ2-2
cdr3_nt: TGTGCCAGCAGCATTATCCAGGCCTCCACCGGGGAGCTGTTTTTT
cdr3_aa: CASSIIQASTGELFF

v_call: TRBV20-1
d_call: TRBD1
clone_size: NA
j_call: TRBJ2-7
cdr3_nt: TGCAGTGCCCCCGACAGGGTGACCTCCTACGAGCAGCACTTC
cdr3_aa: CSAPDRVTSYEQHF

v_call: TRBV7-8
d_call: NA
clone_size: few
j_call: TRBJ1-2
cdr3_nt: TGTGCCAGCAGTCCCGGATTTGGGACGGAGAATGGCTACACCTTC
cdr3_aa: CASSPGFGTENGYTF

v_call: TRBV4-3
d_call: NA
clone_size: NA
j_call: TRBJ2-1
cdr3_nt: TGCGCCAGCAGCCAAGATTCGGGGGACTCCTACAATGAGCAGTTCTTC
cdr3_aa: CASSQDSGDSYNEQFF

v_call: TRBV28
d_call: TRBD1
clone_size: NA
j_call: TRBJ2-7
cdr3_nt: TGTGCCAGCAGTCTCACAGGGGCATACTACGAGCAGTACTTC
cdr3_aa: CASSLTGAYYEQYF

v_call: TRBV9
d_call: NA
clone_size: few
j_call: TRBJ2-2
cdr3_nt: TGTGCCAGCAGCAAGTACACCGGGGAGCTGTTTTTT
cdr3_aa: CASSKYTGELFF

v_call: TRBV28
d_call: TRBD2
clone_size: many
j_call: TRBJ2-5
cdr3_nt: TGTGCCAGCAGATGGACTAGCGGGATTGGTTATCAAGAGACCCAGTACTTC
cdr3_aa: CASRWTSGIGYQETQYF

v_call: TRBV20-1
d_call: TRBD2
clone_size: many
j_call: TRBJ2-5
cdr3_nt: TGCAGTGCGGTAGCGGGAGTACGGGAGACCCAGTACTTC
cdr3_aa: CSAVAGVRETQYF

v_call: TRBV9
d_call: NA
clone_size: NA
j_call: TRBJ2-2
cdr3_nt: TGTGCCAGCAGCGCAGTCCCCCGAGCCTCCACCGGGGAGCTGTTTTTT
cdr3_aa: CASSAVPRASTGELFF

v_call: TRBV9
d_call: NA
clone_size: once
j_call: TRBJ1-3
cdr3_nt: TGTGCCAGCAGCGTCTCCCCCGGGGCCCCACCTCTGCAGGGAAACACCATATATTTT
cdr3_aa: CASSVSPGAPPLQGNTIYF

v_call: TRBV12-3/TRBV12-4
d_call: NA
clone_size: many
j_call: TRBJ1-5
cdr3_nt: TGTGCCAGCAGTTTACGGCCCCCTCAACAGGATAGCAATCAGCCCCAGCATTTT
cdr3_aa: CASSLRPPQQDSNQPQHF

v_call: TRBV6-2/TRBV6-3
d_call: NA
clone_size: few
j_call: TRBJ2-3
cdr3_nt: TGTGCCAGCAGTTACTCTGGGTATACGCAGTATTTT
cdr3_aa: CASSYSGYTQYF

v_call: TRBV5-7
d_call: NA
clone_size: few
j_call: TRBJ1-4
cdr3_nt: TGTGCCAGCAGCTTGATGGGTGAAAAACTGTTTTTT
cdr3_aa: CASSLMGEKLFF

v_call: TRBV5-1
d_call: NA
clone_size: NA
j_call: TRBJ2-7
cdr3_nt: TGCGCCAGCAGCTTGGACGGGGGAGGGGGCTACGAGCAGTACTTC
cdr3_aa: CASSLDGGGGYEQYF

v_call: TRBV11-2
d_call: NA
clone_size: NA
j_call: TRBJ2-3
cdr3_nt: TGTGCCAGCAGCCACCGGGCCCTGCGCACAGATACGCAGTATTTT
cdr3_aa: CASSHRALRTDTQYF

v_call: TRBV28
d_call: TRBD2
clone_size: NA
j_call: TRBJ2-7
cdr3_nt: TGTGCCAGCAGCCTTAGCGGGAGACCCCTCTACGAGCAGTACTTC
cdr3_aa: CASSLSGRPLYEQYF

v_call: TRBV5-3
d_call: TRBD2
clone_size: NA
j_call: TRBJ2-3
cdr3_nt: TGTGCCAGCAGCTTGGCATCCGGGACTAGCGGGAGTCTCGCAAATACGCAGTATTTT
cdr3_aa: CASSLASGTSGSLANTQYF

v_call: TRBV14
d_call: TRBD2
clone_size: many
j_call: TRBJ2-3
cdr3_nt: TGTGCCAGCAGCCTATTCCGGGAGGAGACAGATACGCAGTATTTT
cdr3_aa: CASSLFREETDTQYF

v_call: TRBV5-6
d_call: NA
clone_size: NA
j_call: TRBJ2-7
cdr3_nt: TGTGCCAGCAGCTTGGAGGGTCGGCGGCGCTACGAGCAGTACTTC
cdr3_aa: CASSLEGRRRYEQYF

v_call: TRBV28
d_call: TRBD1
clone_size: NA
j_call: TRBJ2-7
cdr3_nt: TGTGCCAGCAGTCCCCGGACAGGGGCCTTCTACGAGCAGTACTTC
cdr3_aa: CASSPRTGAFYEQYF

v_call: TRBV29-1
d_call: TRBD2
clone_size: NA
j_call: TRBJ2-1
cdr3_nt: TGCAGCGCCGAGGGGCCAATAGCCGGGAGGCCCGGAATAGACTCCTACAATGAGCAGTTCTTC
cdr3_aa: CSAEGPIAGRPGIDSYNEQFF

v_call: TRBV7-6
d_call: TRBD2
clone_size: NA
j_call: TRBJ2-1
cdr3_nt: TGTGCCAGCAGCTTAAGTCTAGCGGGAGATCATGAGCAGTTCTTC
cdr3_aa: CASSLSLAGDHEQFF

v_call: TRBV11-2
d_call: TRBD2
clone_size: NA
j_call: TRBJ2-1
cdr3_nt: TGTGCCAGCAGCTTAGTCGCCTCGAAGCGGGAGAGAAGGCATGAGCAGTTCTTC
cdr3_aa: CASSLVASKRERRHEQFF

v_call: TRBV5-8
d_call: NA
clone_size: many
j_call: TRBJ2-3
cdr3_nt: TGTGCCAGCAGCTTGACAACATCTAGCACAGATACGCAGTATTTT
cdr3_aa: CASSLTTSSTDTQYF

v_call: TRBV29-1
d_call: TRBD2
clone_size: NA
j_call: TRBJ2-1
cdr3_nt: TGCAGCGTTGAAGGAGGGGGCCGGGGGGGACTAGCGGACCGCGAGTTCTTC
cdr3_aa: CSVEGGGRGGLADREFF

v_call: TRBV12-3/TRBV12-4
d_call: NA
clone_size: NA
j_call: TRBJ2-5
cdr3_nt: TGTGCCAGCGGTCTTAGGACCCAGTACTTC
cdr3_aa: CASGLRTQYF

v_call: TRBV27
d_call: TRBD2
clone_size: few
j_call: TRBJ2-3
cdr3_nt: TGTGCCAGCAGTTGGGGGGCGGGAGGGCCCGCAGATACGCAGTATTTT
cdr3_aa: CASSWGAGGPADTQYF

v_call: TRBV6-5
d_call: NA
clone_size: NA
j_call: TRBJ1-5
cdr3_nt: TGTGCCAGCAGTTACTCGTCTGTAGGTCAGCCCCAGCATTTT
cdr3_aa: CASSYSSVGQPQHF

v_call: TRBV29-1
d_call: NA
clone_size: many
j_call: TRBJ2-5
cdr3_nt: TGCAGCGTTGAAATCCTGGCACCCCTTCTGCAGCAAGAGACCCAGTACTTC
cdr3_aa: CSVEILAPLLQQETQYF

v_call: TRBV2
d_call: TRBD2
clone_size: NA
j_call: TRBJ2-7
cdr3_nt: TGTGCCAGCAGTGTACTAGCGCAATACGAGCAGTACTTC
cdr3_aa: CASSVLAQYEQYF

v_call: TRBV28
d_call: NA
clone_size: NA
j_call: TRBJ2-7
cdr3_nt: TGTGCCAGCAGTTTACCCGGACAGTTCTACGAGCAGTACTTC
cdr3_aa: CASSLPGQFYEQYF